This entry features one T cell receptor (beta chain) sequence. Trimming cost V 5 bases and J 4 bases, with 16 bases left between them. The CDR3 sequence is 15 residues long. Germline CDR1 reads SGHKS; CDR2 reads YYEKEE (reference sequence). This record comes from a study of blood T cell repertoires in COVID-19. At the level of the study: Samples representing acute and convalescent COVID-19 were sourced from the United States, Italy and Spain. T cells, B-cell-depleted T cells, or PBMCs provided the cDNA or gDNA that served as material.

Per the original data handling: Reference gene primer amplification yielded estimated nucleated cell counts. Only in-frame clones appear in the TCRdb table, and some are missing; sequencing was by immunoSEQ multiplex PCR. Clone size and V and J calls were adopted from that table, with D and trimming inferred from the DNA. The sample includes about 110,000 clones, roughly 80% of them seen just once. This rearrangement joins TRBV5-5 to TRBJ2-4; D is undetermined. The receptor's source is a woman between 55 and 75 years old with acute or convalescent COVID-19. Sequencing input: peripheral blood. CDR3 amino acids: CASSSLVGLKNIQYF. As DNA, the CDR3 is TGTGCCAGCAGTTCGCTAGTAGGCCTAAAAAACATTCAGTACTTC.